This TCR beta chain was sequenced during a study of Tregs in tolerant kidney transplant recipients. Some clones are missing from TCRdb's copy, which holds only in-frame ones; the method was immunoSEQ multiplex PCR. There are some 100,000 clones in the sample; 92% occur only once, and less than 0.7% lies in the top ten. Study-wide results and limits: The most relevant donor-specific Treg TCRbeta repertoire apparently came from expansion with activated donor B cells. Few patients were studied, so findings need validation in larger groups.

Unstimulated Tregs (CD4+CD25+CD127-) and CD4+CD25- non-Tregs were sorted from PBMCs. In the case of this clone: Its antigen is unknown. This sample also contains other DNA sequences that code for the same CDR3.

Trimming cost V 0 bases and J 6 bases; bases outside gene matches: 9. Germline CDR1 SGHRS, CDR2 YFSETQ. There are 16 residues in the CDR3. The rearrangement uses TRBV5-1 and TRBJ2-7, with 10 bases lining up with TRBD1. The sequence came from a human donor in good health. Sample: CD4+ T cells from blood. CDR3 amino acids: CASSLAPGQGVGEQYF. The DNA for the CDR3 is TGCGCCAGCAGCTTGGCCCCTGGACAGGGGGTGGGCGAGCAGTACTTC.